This T cell receptor (beta chain) originates from a study of CD8 T cells in ankylosing spondylitis. Study-wide findings and caveats: CD8+ by phenotype, disease-linked clones were relatively rare in peripheral blood.

This clonotype was seen many times. Its antigen is not known. The V and J ends lost 5 bases and 1 base, in that order; junction bases with no gene match: 7. Germline CDR1 MNHEY, CDR2 SVGAGI. CDR3 length: 15 residues. TCRdb independently ran MiXCR on the 5' RACE reads; one entry per CDR3 protein. Among some 140,000 distinct CDR3 sequences listed, roughly 8.8% were seen once. The gene calls are TRBV6-5 and TRBJ1-1; 7 bases align to TRBD1. The TCR comes from a male donor with ankylosing spondylitis. Sequencing was done on a sample of synovial fluid, either unsorted or a sorted T cell fraction (not recorded which). The CDR3 DNA reads as TGTGCCAGCAGTCTACAGGGGATGGGGAACACTGAAGCTTTCTTT. This encodes CASSLQGMGNTEAFF.